This T cell receptor (beta chain) was captured in a study of cytomegalovirus exposure and HLA in healthy donors (TCRdb year 2017). Background for the entire study: An earlier analysis of roughly 500 of the donors reported approximately 300 Gb of sequence data and 117 million unique TCR beta sequences obtained from about 200 million T cells. An early release that covered roughly 600 HLA-typed donors contained approximately 300 gigabases of sequencing data and approximately 85 million unique TCR sequences. The genetic ancestry cluster associated with self-reported Caucasian donors included 81% of the roughly 400 genotyped donors. The study aimed to test whether cataloging public T cell receptors could reveal signatures of past pathogen exposure. The study profiled the T cell repertoires of 666 subjects by immunosequencing and related them to cytomegalovirus serostatus. In addition to the first cohort of 650 to 800 subjects, a separate validation cohort of approximately 110 different subjects was used. To predict cytomegalovirus infection status, the study brought together high-throughput TCR immunosequencing, statistical association of individual TCRs with disease status, and machine learning. In a later analysis, previously published TCR beta repertoires from 670 or so donors were re-analyzed and high-resolution HLA genotyping was added so that TCR occurrence patterns could be studied. Rather than using new phenotypic data, the later analysis identified candidate immune exposures from TCR beta sequences and from how often those sequences occurred across donors. To decide whether each TCR beta V gene segment behaved as functional or pseudogenic, an earlier analysis of several hundred of the donors relied on high-throughput TCR beta sequencing. Donor age, sex, ethnicity and CMV serostatus were compiled alongside the repertoire data. In a later genetic analysis, genome-wide SNP genotypes for about 55% of the roughly 670 donors were used, and that subset was treated as a discovery cohort. All discovery cohort repertoires had been generated on a single sequencing platform. HLA typing covered class I and class II loci at four-digit resolution. The number of typed donors differed by locus: about 620-640 for A, B, C, DRB1 and DQB1; roughly 510 for DQA1; roughly 600 for DPA1; and approximately 450 for DPB1. Five DR-DQ haplotypes were handled as single units for association and clustering, since linkage in the cohort was strong. Among some 400 genotyped donors of the cohort, an average of roughly 230,000 unique TCR beta nucleotide sequences was sequenced per donor, of which roughly 17% were non-productive. What the work shows at the level of the full study, not this receptor alone: The classifier was reported to diagnose cytomegalovirus status with high specificity and sensitivity in both the original cohort and the validation cohort. It was suggested by the authors that the approach could potentially be generalized to other disease states and immunological phenotypes. In the study, around 150 TCR beta chains were listed as associated with cytomegalovirus. While some public TCRs were present in many individuals, most TCR sequences turned up only very rarely across donors. For the cohort, immune exposure information was limited to CMV serostatus. A later genetic analysis associated a missense DCLRE1C variant with V-gene and J-gene trimming of TCR beta chains, and an independent cohort replicated the association. According to a later analysis, most CMV-associated TCR beta chains appeared to be HLA-restricted, and the HLA associations seemed to be driven largely by CMV exposure. In a later genetic analysis, fewer N-insertions in productive TCRs were reported among donors in an Asian-associated ancestry cluster than the roughly 710-donor mean. A later analysis found that HLA-associated TCR beta chains were more clonally expanded and had lower generation probabilities than equally common non-associated chains. A further reported finding was that TCR beta sequences accurately predicted the HLA-A and HLA-B alleles for most subjects in the first cohort. In a later analysis, several top co-occurrence clusters were reported to appear linked to parvovirus B19, influenza, CMV and Epstein-Barr virus. The cohort was sequenced for TCR beta chains only, and without alpha or paired-chain data the features that could be detected were limited. In a later analysis, the rate of TCR association differed among HLA loci, with DRB1 alleles having the most associated TCRs and HLA-C alleles having the fewest. Because HLA typing was missing for some donors at each locus, association tests included only the typed subset. Broadly in line with IMGT annotations, most TCR beta V segments showed up in productive rearrangements about 90% or about 30% of the time in an earlier analysis of around 550 of the donors. The earlier analysis of nearly 600 of the donors excluded about 16 rarely observed V segments, including chromosome 9 orphons, because counts were too low. A group of highly shared sequence variants was considered likely to be a technical artifact of the sequencing pipeline. The presence/absence analyses assumed that sequencing depth was roughly uniform across donors, and that assumption may not be true. In vitro tests confirmed that three of the cytomegalovirus-associated TCR beta chains recognize cytomegalovirus antigens. When HLA alleles, especially DR and DQ, strongly co-occurred, attributing TCR associations to individual alleles was difficult. In a later analysis, around 17,000 TCR beta sequences were associated with specific HLA alleles at a false discovery rate of 0.05. Linkage disequilibrium might explain the correlated functional status among segregating V segments, but an unknown experimental factor could not be excluded.

The library came from the immunoSEQ multiplex PCR assay. For the multiplex PCR, a mixture combining 60 forward primers for TCR Vbeta segments and 13 reverse primers for TCR Jbeta segments was used. A multiplex PCR assay on genomic DNA amplified the CDR3 region of rearranged TCR beta genes. The amplified TCR beta libraries were sequenced on the Illumina HiSeq System as 87-base-pair reads. The study's own analysis went as follows. Across the roughly 670 repertoires, a later analysis counted tens of millions of unique TCR beta chains, around 10 million of which were shared by at least two donors. Raw reads were error-corrected and collapsed into unique sequences by a nearest-neighbor algorithm in which closely related sequences were merged to remove PCR and sequencing errors. CDR3 sequences were aligned to IMGT reference sequences to assign V, D and J gene segments. For a sequence to be retained, at least a six-nucleotide match to both a V gene segment and a J gene segment was required. A rearrangement was called productive if the CDR3 had no stop codons and remained in frame with V and J, and every other rearrangement was called non-productive. Following IMGT convention, CDR3 was defined as the stretch from the second conserved V-encoded cysteine to the conserved J-encoded phenylalanine. Sequences without an unambiguous match to a single V gene segment were excluded from the earlier analysis of about 600 of the donors. In an earlier analysis of approximately 610 of the donors, V segments were called functional above 56.7% productive rearrangements and were called segregating when the between-donor standard deviation exceeded 5%. A statistical classification framework was built to diagnose cytomegalovirus status from the catalog of TCR beta chain sequences. In a later analysis, V and J genes were assigned by comparing TCR nucleotide sequences against IMGT/GENE-DB human TR gene sequences. The TCRdist pipeline was used in a later analysis to assign CDR3 sequences and most-parsimonious VDJ recombination scenarios. In a later analysis, every TCR beta chain was defined by the combination of its CDR3 amino acid sequence and its V-gene family, and reads without a unique V-gene family were dropped. As a way to deal with suspected cross-contamination and a sequencing artifact, a later analysis dropped hundreds of nucleotide sequences that were highly shared and had low generation probability. For each public chain, a later analysis derived a clonal expansion index from normalized ranks of inferred template counts within each repertoire. A later analysis computed generation probabilities with a VDJ recombination model fitted to out-of-frame rearrangements, and checked the results against IGoR. A later analysis scored TCR-TCR, TCR-HLA and TCR-CMV co-occurrence with hypergeometric tests, applying a repertoire-size bias correction to TCR pairs. In a later analysis, false discovery rates were estimated by permuting HLA or CMV assignments 20 times. In a later analysis, co-occurring TCRs were grouped with DBSCAN, and TCRdist sequence similarity was added when clustering was performed within HLA-allele-positive subsets. For co-occurrence clustering, repertoires with fewer than 30,000 or more than 120,000 public chains were excluded, along with five or six repertoires with anomalous nucleotide sharing. TCRdb re-hosts the immuneACCESS table, in-frame sequences only. Its copies lack some clones; in the studies checked, an unresolved V gene accounts for under half of them, and the cause for the rest is not known. V, J and clone size derive from that table, while D and trimming were established from the DNA sequence. For this sample there are 150,000 to 200,000 clones; 65% to 80% appear just once. The ten largest clonotypes hold almost 3% of the sample.

The cohort was made up of 650 to 700 healthy bone marrow donors. Cohort members were all nominally healthy when sampled, although unrecorded immune exposures were likely present. The donor was CMV seropositive and was included in the group of approximately 310 seropositive cohort members. A peripheral blood sample was provided by each donor, and peripheral blood mononuclear cells were used for TCR beta sequencing. Genomic DNA was extracted from the blood cell samples with the Qiagen DNeasy Blood Extraction Kit. As concerns this clone: Its antigen remains unidentified. No base-level quality is on record; no much larger clone is a single base apart.

The clonotype originates from a woman in her fifties or sixties in good health and CMV-seropositive. Sequencing was done on a sample of PBMCs.

The DNA sequence is TGTGCCAGCAGTTACGGTGGCAGGGGGAACGGCTACACCTTC. Its translation reads: CASSYGGRGNGYTF. Here the chain combines TRBV6-5 and TRBJ1-2; 7 central bases correspond to TRBD1. CDR1 and CDR2, per the germline V gene, are MNHEY and SVGAGI. For this chain, trimming is 2 bases at the V end and 8 bases at the J end, and the number of junction bases without a gene match is 8. From cysteine to phenylalanine, the CDR3 is 14 amino acids long. Of the read, only the CDR3 DNA is kept; its 42 bases are in frame from base 1.